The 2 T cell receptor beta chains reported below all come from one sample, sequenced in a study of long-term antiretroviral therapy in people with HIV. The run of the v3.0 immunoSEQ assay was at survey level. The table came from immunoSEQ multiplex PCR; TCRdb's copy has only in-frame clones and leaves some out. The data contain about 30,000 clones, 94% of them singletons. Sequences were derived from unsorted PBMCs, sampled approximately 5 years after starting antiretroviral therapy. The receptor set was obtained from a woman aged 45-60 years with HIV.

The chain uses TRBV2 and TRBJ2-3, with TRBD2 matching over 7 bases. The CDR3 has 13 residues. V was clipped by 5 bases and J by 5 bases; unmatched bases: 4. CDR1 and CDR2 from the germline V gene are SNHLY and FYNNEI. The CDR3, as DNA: TGTGCCAGCAGTTTGGGACTACTAGATACGCAGTATTTT. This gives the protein CASSLGLLDTQYF.

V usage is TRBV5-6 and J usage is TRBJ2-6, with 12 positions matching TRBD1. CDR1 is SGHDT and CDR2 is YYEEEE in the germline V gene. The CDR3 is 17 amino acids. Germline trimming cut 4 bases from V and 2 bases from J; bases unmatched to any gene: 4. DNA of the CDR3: TGTGCCAGCAGCCCGGGACAGGGGGCCCCTGGGGCCAACGTCCTGACTTTC. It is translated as CASSPGQGAPGANVLTF.